The T cell receptor beta chain under discussion was sequenced for a study of cytomegalovirus exposure and HLA in healthy donors. This CDR3 has 15 residues. Germline lookup yields CDR1 SGDLS and CDR2 YYNGEE. Trimming cost V 0 bases and J 1 base, with 9 bases left between them. Primers for the PCR totalled 60 Vbeta and 13 Jbeta. Assay: immunoSEQ multiplex PCR; the TCRdb copy retains only in-frame clones and omits some. The sample holds some 140,000 clones, around 79% seen once. A remark on this clone: The antigen remains unidentified.

Study results and limitations: Indistinguishable V segments, including TRBV6-2 and TRBV6-3, were excluded.

The sequence was collected from a man aged 18 to 30 in good health and CMV-seronegative. J is TRBJ2-3 and V is TRBV9; possibly TRBD1 for D (6 bases). The specimen was PBMCs. The CDR3 loop reads CASSVVGGRTDTQYF. CDR3 in DNA: TGTGCCAGCAGCGTAGTAGGGGGTCGCACAGATACGCAGTATTTT.